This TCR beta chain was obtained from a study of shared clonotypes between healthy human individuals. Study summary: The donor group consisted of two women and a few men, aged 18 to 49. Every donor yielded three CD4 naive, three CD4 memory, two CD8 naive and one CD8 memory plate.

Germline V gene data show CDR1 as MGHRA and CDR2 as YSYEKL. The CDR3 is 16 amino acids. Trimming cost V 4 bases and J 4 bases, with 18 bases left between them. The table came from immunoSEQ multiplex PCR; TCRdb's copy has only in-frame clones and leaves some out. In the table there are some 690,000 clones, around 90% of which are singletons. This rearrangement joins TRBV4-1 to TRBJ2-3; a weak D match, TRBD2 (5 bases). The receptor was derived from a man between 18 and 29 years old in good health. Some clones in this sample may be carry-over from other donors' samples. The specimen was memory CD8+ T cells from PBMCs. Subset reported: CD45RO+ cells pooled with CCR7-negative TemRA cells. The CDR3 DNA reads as TGCGCCAGCAGCCCATTGCCGGGATCAAGCCCAGATACGCAGTATTTT. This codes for CASSPLPGSSPDTQYF.